This T cell receptor beta chain was identified during a study of cytomegalovirus exposure and HLA in healthy donors. With regard to this clone: What it binds is not known.

Study-level findings and limits: The study assumed roughly uniform donor sequencing depth for presence/absence analyses.

A multiplex PCR was run with 60 Vbeta primers and 13 Jbeta primers. Only in-frame clones appear in the TCRdb table, and some are missing; sequencing was by immunoSEQ multiplex PCR. The profile covers roughly 220,000 clones, with about four fifths appearing a single time and around 2.8% taken by the ten largest. This receptor was identified in a man aged 30-40 years in good health and CMV-seronegative. Sequenced material: PBMCs.

CDR3 sequence: CAIRDRGLTDTQYF. In nucleotides, the CDR3 is TGTGCCATCCGAGACAGGGGTTTGACAGATACGCAGTATTTT. This chain connects TRBV6-5 to TRBJ2-3; 8 bases line up with TRBD1. V gave up 10 bases and J gave up 3 bases; unmatched junction bases: 9. CDR3 length equals 14 residues. Germline V gene lookup returns CDR1 MNHEY and CDR2 SVGAGI.